This T cell receptor (beta chain) was profiled in a study of regulatory T cells in long-lasting Graves disease. The CDR3 consists of 17 residues. Trimming removed 0 bases at V and 4 bases at J, with 15 bases between. The V gene's germline CDR1 is SGHTA and CDR2 FQGTGA. In building TCR beta libraries, iRepertoire HTBI primers were used together with Arm-PCR of CDR3 regions. TCRdb passed the multiplex PCR reads through MiXCR, listing each CDR3 protein once. The sample carries 400,000 to 500,000 distinct CDR3 sequences, 20% to 25% recorded once. The time point: persistent/refractory GD, antithyroid drugs over 5 years with positive TRAb. From RNA extracted from PBMCs, the TCR library was made.

The chain combines TRBV7-3 with TRBJ2-2; D gene ambiguous. This TCR was sampled from a female donor with Graves disease. The input for sequencing was peripheral blood mononuclear cells (PBMCs), taken when the disease was refractory, from a patient treated with antithyroid drugs. CDR3 nucleotides: TGTGCCAGCAGCTTAACGCCCCTTGACACCGTCACCGGGGAGCTGTTTTTT. This encodes CASSLTPLDTVTGELFF.